Presented here are 25 T cell receptor beta chains from one specimen sequenced in a study of T-cell reconstitution after alpha-beta-depleted transplantation in children. Study-level points and caveats: The authors attributed T-cell counts and diversity one year after transplant mostly to newly produced T cells.

TCRbeta library construction was performed incorporating unique molecular identifiers. A single record per CDR3 protein comes from TCRdb applying MiXCR to the PCR reads. The sample includes 330,000 or so distinct CDR3 sequences, around 7.1% of them seen just once. These TCRs are of unknown antigen specificity. The starting material was peripheral blood, obtained 360 days after TCRalphabeta/CD19-depleted stem cell transplant. The receptors were gathered from a female patient between 2 and 15 years old who had a stem cell transplant for Fanconi anemia, so the T cells may come from the graft donor.

The V gene is TRBV18, the J gene TRBJ1-1, with 9 bases aligning to TRBD1. V lost 2 bases and J lost 14; bases outside the gene matches: 12. The CDR3 sequence is 14 residues long. Germline V gene lookup returns CDR1 KGHSH and CDR2 LQKENI. The CDR3 DNA is TGTGCCAGCTCACCAAATGCCGGGACAGGGACTTTCTTCTTT. This gives the protein CASSPNAGTGTFFF. The full variable domain, with the rest looked up from reference TRBV18 and TRBJ1-1, is NAGVMQNPRHLVRRRGQEARLRCSPMKGHSHVYWYRQLPEEGLKFMVYLQKENIIDESGMPKERFSAEFPKEGPSILRIQQVVRGDSAAYFCASSPNAGTGTFFFGQGTRLTVV.

This clonotype was counted ten times or more. The rearrangement links TRBV7-6 to TRBJ2-2; D ambiguous. V lost 3 bases to trimming and J lost 6 bases, with 8 bases between them. The CDR3 runs 13 residues. CDR1 and CDR2 (germline): SGHVS, FNYEAQ. The CDR3 DNA reads TGTGCCAGCAGCTTTGAATATGCCGGGGAGCTGTTTTTT. It encodes CASSFEYAGELFF.

This clonotype was counted ten times or more. The V call is TRBV24-1, the J call TRBJ1-2, with D unresolved. The V end was cut by 9 bases, the J end by 5 bases, with 12 bases between. The CDR3 covers 12 residues. Germline CDR1 is KGHDR and CDR2 is SFDVKD. CDR3 sequence: CATQKEDYGYTF. CDR3 in DNA: TGTGCCACCCAAAAAGAGGATTATGGCTACACCTTC.

This clonotype was observed a handful of times. The rearrangement uses TRBV13 and TRBJ1-1, with D uncertain. The CDR3 has 12 amino acids. The germline V and J ends were trimmed by 5 bases and 8 bases, with 12 bases remaining between them. CDR1 and CDR2 (germline): PRHDT, FYEKMQ (reference sequence). The CDR3 loop reads CASSHAYGEAFF. The CDR3 DNA reads TGTGCCAGCAGCCACGCTTACGGGGAAGCTTTCTTT.

V gene TRBV6-2 or TRBV6-3 combines with J gene TRBJ2-3; the D gene could be TRBD1 or TRBD2 (5 bases each). V lost 4 bases, J lost 4 bases, and 15 bases lay in between. CDR3 size: 15 residues. Germline CDR1 and CDR2: MNHEY and SVGEGT. CDR3 DNA: TGTGCCAGCAGTTCTCGGGGCCCTGGGGCAGATACGCAGTATTTT. Amino acid sequence: CASSSRGPGADTQYF.

There are many counts of this clonotype. The genes are TRBV7-2 and TRBJ2-7, with TRBD2 matching over 13 bases. This CDR3 spans 16 amino acids. With 4 bases clipped from V and 2 bases from J, the junction kept 5 bases outside the gene matches. Germline V gene sequence: CDR1 SGHTA, CDR2 FQGNSA. CDR3 coding DNA: TGTGCCAGCAGCTCCCAGACTAGCGGGGGGACCTACGAGCAGTACTTC. This sequence encodes CASSSQTSGGTYEQYF.

This clonotype was observed at least ten times. V and J are TRBV28 and TRBJ2-7; D call uncertain. This CDR3 has 15 amino acids. Germline V gene data show CDR1 as MDHEN and CDR2 as SYDVKM. V was trimmed by 4 bases and J by 3 bases, leaving 16 bases between them. The CDR3 reads CASSSTARWGYEQYF. In DNA form, the CDR3 reads TGTGCCAGCAGTTCGACTGCTAGGTGGGGCTACGAGCAGTACTTC.

This clonotype has at least ten counts. The chain links TRBV29-1 to TRBJ1-1; D is unresolved. The CDR3 has 12 amino acids. The V and J ends lost 4 bases and 1 base respectively, with 7 bases between them. Germline V gives CDR1 SQVTM, CDR2 ANQGSEA. CDR3 sequence (DNA): TGCAGCGTTGTGGGTTGGAACACTGAAGCTTTCTTT. Its translation is CSVVGWNTEAFF.

This clonotype was detected ten times or more. The chain joins TRBV6-5 to TRBJ2-5, with D possibly being TRBD1 (6 bases). Germline V lookup: CDR1 MNHEY, CDR2 SVGAGI. The CDR3 consists of 12 residues. Trimming took off 8 bases at V and 3 bases at J, with 10 bases between the two ends. CDR3 DNA: TGTGCCAGCGGCAGGGGAAAAGAGACCCAGTACTTC. Amino acids: CASGRGKETQYF.

This clonotype has ten or more counts. This rearrangement joins TRBV28 to TRBJ2-1, with 9 bases matching TRBD1. With V trimmed by 7 bases and J by 8 bases, 12 bases remained unmatched. In germline, CDR1 is MDHEN, CDR2 SYDVKM. The CDR3 has 15 residues. The CDR3 reads CASTPLGTGIDEQFF. In DNA form, the CDR3 reads TGTGCCAGCACACCCTTGGGGACAGGGATCGATGAGCAGTTCTTC. The full variable domain, its missing parts supplied by reference TRBV28 and TRBJ2-1, is DVKVTQSSRYLVKRTGEKVFLECVQDMDHENMFWYRQDPGLGLRLIYFSYDVKMKEKGDIPEGYSVSREKKERFSLILESASTNQTSMYLCASTPLGTGIDEQFFGPGTRLTVL.

The chain uses TRBV6-1 and TRBJ1-1; a possible D gene is TRBD1 (5 bases). Trimming pared 6 bases from V and 0 bases from J, leaving 23 bases between. The CDR3 consists of 18 residues. CDR1 and CDR2 from the germline V gene are MNHNS and SASEGT. CDR3 in amino acids: CASRTMTPGRPMNTEAFF. In DNA form, the CDR3 reads TGTGCCAGCAGGACGATGACGCCGGGACGGCCGATGAACACTGAAGCTTTCTTT.

Here the CDR3 DNA reads TGTGCCAGCATTTTATCCCGACGGGGCACTGAAGCTTTCTTT. Amino acids: CASILSRRGTEAFF. V usage is TRBV6-5 and J usage is TRBJ1-1; the D is unclear. Germline CDR1 is MNHEY and CDR2 is SVGAGI. The CDR3 covers 14 residues. V was trimmed by 7 bases and J by 4 bases, leaving 16 bases between them.

The genes are TRBV2 and TRBJ2-1, with 9 nucleotides matching TRBD2. Losses at the gene ends were 6 bases for V and 10 bases for J; bases not matched to a gene: 10. CDR3 length: 14 amino acids. Germline CDR1 and CDR2: SNHLY and FYNNEI. CDR3 bases: TGTGCCAGCAGCGCCGGGACTAGCTGGGGGGAGCAGTTCTTC. It codes for CASSAGTSWGEQFF.

The rearrangement uses TRBV7-2 and TRBJ2-3, with D maybe TRBD2 (6 bases). This CDR3 has 13 residues. Between the trimmed V and J ends, which lost 2 bases and 4 bases, there was a span of 7 bases. Germline CDR1 SGHTA, CDR2 FQGNSA. CDR3 DNA: TGTGCCAGCAGCTTACCGGGGGCAGATACGCAGTATTTT. As protein: CASSLPGADTQYF.

The sample holds many counts of this clonotype. The chain recombines TRBV18 with TRBJ2-5, with D perhaps TRBD2 (6 bases). Germline V gives CDR1 KGHSH, CDR2 LQKENI. Deletions cut 0 bases from V and 3 bases from J, with 11 bases between. This CDR3 has 15 residues. The CDR3, as DNA: TGTGCCAGCTCACCACCGAGACTAGTGGAAGAGACCCAGTACTTC. Encoded protein: CASSPPRLVEETQYF.

This clonotype has ten or more counts. The gene calls are TRBV28 and TRBJ1-1; 8 nucleotides agree with TRBD1. The CDR3 is made up of 16 amino acids. The ends lost 5 bases at V and 5 bases at J; junction bases unmatched: 13. The germline CDR1 and CDR2 sequences are MDHEN and SYDVKM. In DNA, the CDR3 is TGTGCCAGCAGTCAAAACTCGGGACAGGCCTGGACTGAAGCTTTCTTT. This codes for CASSQNSGQAWTEAFF.

This clonotype was seen more than once but under ten times. The gene calls are TRBV7-2 and TRBJ1-6; weak D call: TRBD1 (5 bases). Trimming took 10 bases from V and 8 from J, leaving 18 bases between them. The CDR3 consists of 14 residues. CDR1 and CDR2 (germline): SGHTA, FQGNSA. In nucleotides, the CDR3 is TGTGCCATTACCGGGACCCTCGGATATTCACCCCTCCACTTT. Protein product: CAITGTLGYSPLHF.

This clonotype was recorded at least ten times. The chain is built from TRBV20-1 and TRBJ2-7; D might be TRBD2 (6 bases). The CDR3 extends over 13 amino acids. The V gene lost 3 bases and the J gene lost 5 bases, with 14 bases spanning the gap. Germline CDR1 reads DFQATT; CDR2 reads SNEGSKA (reference sequence). The CDR3 sequence: CSASGRPLHEQYF. CDR3 DNA: TGCAGTGCTAGCGGGAGACCTCTCCACGAGCAGTACTTC.

Only a few counts were recorded for this clonotype. This sequence joins TRBV7-9 and TRBJ1-6; D is undetermined. Per germline, CDR1 SEHNR and CDR2 FQNEAQ (reference sequence). V was shortened by 5 bases and J by 9 bases, with 8 bases between the two germline ends. This CDR3 is 12 amino acids long. The CDR3 spells CASSKDVSPLHF. Written as DNA, the CDR3 is TGTGCCAGCAGCAAGGACGTTTCACCCCTCCACTTT.

There are a few counts of this clonotype. This chain uses TRBV6-2 or TRBV6-3 with TRBJ2-2, with 8 bases aligning to TRBD2. The V segment lost 6 bases and the J segment 5 bases; nucleotides outside the gene matches: 5. The CDR3 runs 14 residues. CDR1 and CDR2 (germline): MNHEY, SVGEGT. CDR3: CASRRGGGTGELFF. The CDR3 region has the DNA TGTGCCAGCAGAAGGGGCGGGGGGACCGGGGAGCTGTTTTTT.

This sequence joins TRBV10-3 and TRBJ1-4; D gene uncertain. The CDR3 sequence is 15 residues long. In germline, CDR1 is ENHRY, CDR2 SYGVKD. V was trimmed by 3 bases and J by 2 bases, leaving 10 bases between them. The CDR3 DNA follows: TGTGCCATCAGTGACCCGACTAGGACTAATGAAAAACTGTTTTTT. Protein product: CAISDPTRTNEKLFF.

This clonotype was seen repeatedly, ten times or more. The CDR3 end shows no conserved phenylalanine or tryptophan, and so a read error is likely. This chain uses TRBV28 with TRBJ2-4; D is possibly TRBD1 (5 bases). Trimming cost V 5 bases and J 1 base, with 18 bases left between them. This CDR3 comprises 17 residues. Germline CDR1 and CDR2: MDHEN and SYDVKM. The chain's CDR3 is CASSHIKQAAAKNIQYS. As DNA, the CDR3 is TGTGCCAGCAGTCATATAAAACAGGCCGCTGCCAAAAACATTCAGTACTCC.

This clonotype turned up a few times. This chain connects TRBV18 to TRBJ1-4, with D maybe TRBD1 (6 bases). Germline V CDR1 and CDR2: KGHSH, LQKENI. This CDR3 has 13 residues. V was shortened by 1 base and J by 8 bases, with 8 bases between the two germline ends. CDR3: CASSPLQGEKLFF. As DNA, the CDR3 is TGTGCCAGCTCACCACTTCAGGGGGAAAAACTGTTTTTT.

The table lists this clonotype with many counts. The J gene is TRBJ2-2, the V gene TRBV12-3 or TRBV12-4, with D unresolved. Trimming took 1 base from V and 0 from J, leaving 3 bases between them. The CDR3 is made up of 14 amino acids. The CDR3 is CASSLVANTGELFF. Written as DNA, the CDR3 is TGTGCCAGCAGTTTAGTGGCGAACACCGGGGAGCTGTTTTTT.

This clonotype was seen repeatedly, ten times or more. This sequence joins TRBV2 and TRBJ2-1; D is undetermined. CDR1 and CDR2 (germline): SNHLY, FYNNEI. Deletions cut 7 bases from V and 4 bases from J, with 5 bases between. CDR3 length equals 11 residues. CDR3 in amino acids: CASMRYNEQFF. The CDR3 DNA sequence: TGTGCCAGCATGCGATACAATGAGCAGTTCTTC. The whole variable domain, filled in from reference TRBV2 and TRBJ2-1, reads EPEVTQTPSHQVTQMGQEVILRCVPISNHLYFYWYRQILGQKVEFLVSFYNNEISEKSEIFDDQFSVERPDGSNFTLKIRSTKLEDSAMYFCASMRYNEQFFGPGTRLTVL.